This TCR beta chain was obtained from a study of identical twins. MiXCR was run by TCRdb on the 5' RACE reads, yielding one entry per CDR3 protein. The sample shows around 490,000 distinct CDR3 sequences, 13% to 15% of them seen only once. Findings of the study overall: In beta out-of-frame sequences, the excess sharing between twins was weaker. Analyses of zero insertions could be partly confounded by invariant MAIT and iNKT cells. Shared out-of-frame alpha sequences (those common to twins) showed excess low generation probability.

CDR3 length equals 15 residues. Trimming left V 9 bases short and J 5 bases short, with 22 bases between. The germline gives CDR1 KGHDR, CDR2 SFDVKD. In its sample, this clonotype was seen a few times. Its matching antigen is unknown. This sample was shared with a second study, whose subject was yellow fever vaccine responses in identical twins. Per that paper: As reported, the vaccine T cell response of twins seemed partly convergent and partly personalized.

The sequenced sample consisted of CD4+ T cells sorted from blood. This receptor was taken from a woman under 30 in good health. V and J are TRBV24-1 and TRBJ2-7; D unclear. For the CDR3, the DNA is TGTGCCACCGCTCCGAGTCCCCCTCGGTCAGACGAGCAGTACTTC. This codes for CATAPSPPRSDEQYF.